These 29 T cell receptor beta chains were all obtained from the same sample, sequenced in a study of monozygotic twins with inflammatory bowel disease. TCRdb reanalyzed the 5' RACE reads, giving one entry per CDR3 protein sequence and no DNA. Its listing shows 350,000 to 400,000 distinct CDR3 sequences. Sequenced material: blood. The receptors originated from a human donor with ulcerative colitis or Crohn's disease, or a healthy co-twin of an affected twin (not recorded which).

This sequence joins TRBV4-3 and TRBJ2-7; TCRdb lists TRBD1, though no DNA is available to test this call. The CDR3 is 15 residues long. Germline V gene lookup returns CDR1 LGHNA and CDR2 YSLEER. The CDR3 loop is CASSQDQQGTYEQYF.

The CDR3 sequence is CASSQMVGQPQHF. The gene calls are TRBV4-3 and TRBJ1-5. Germline V gene data show CDR1 as LGHNA and CDR2 as YSLEER. This CDR3 comprises 13 residues.

This sequence joins TRBV7-2 and TRBJ2-2; TCRdb designates TRBD2, a call that cannot be tested without DNA. CDR3 length equals 16 residues. CDR1 is SGHTA and CDR2 is FQGNSA in the germline V gene. CDR3 residues: CASSLAGRGGRRELFF.

V usage is TRBV7-3 and J usage is TRBJ2-3; no DNA is available, so the TRBD1 call from TCRdb remains unchecked. The germline gives CDR1 SGHTA, CDR2 FQGTGA. The CDR3 has 15 amino acids. CDR3 in amino acids: CASSLTGGHTDTQYF. Based on the CDR3 plus reference TRBV7-3 and TRBJ2-3, the full variable domain is GAGVSQTPSNKVTEKGKYVELRCDPISGHTALYWYRQSLGQGPEFLIYFQGTGAADDSGLPNDRFFAVRPEGSVSTLKIQRTERGDSAVYLCASSLTGGHTDTQYFGPGTRLTVL.

This chain links TRBV5-6 with TRBJ1-5. Germline CDR1 reads SGHDT; CDR2 reads YYEEEE. The CDR3 consists of 14 residues. The CDR3 protein is CASSPFNSNQPQHF.

The CDR3 loop reads CASSYPRTGAGYEQYF. This chain uses TRBV6-5 with TRBJ2-7; TCRdb proposes TRBD1, but this gene call is untestable without DNA. Per the germline V gene, CDR1 is MNHEY and CDR2 is SVGAGI. The CDR3 extends over 16 amino acids.

V is TRBV7-2 and J is TRBJ2-3; TCRdb lists TRBD1, though no DNA is available to test this call. The germline CDR1 and CDR2 sequences are SGHTA and FQGNSA. The CDR3 is 15 amino acids. The CDR3 sequence is CASSLGARNTDTQYF.

The chain joins TRBV7-9 to TRBJ2-7; checking the TCRdb D call of TRBD1 is not possible without DNA. The CDR3 length is 15 residues. Germline V gene lookup returns CDR1 SEHNR and CDR2 FQNEAQ (reference sequence). CDR3 sequence: CASSNNRGPGSEQYF.

The chain recombines TRBV20-1 with TRBJ1-4. Germline V gene lookup returns CDR1 DFQATT and CDR2 SNEGSKA (reference sequence). This CDR3 spans 14 amino acids. This CDR3 reads CSARSRATNEKLFF.

The V gene is TRBV7-9, the J gene TRBJ1-2. Germline V gene lookup returns CDR1 SEHNR and CDR2 FQNEAQ (reference sequence). The CDR3 runs to 15 residues. The CDR3 sequence is CASSLVSGEVDGYTF.

This chain connects TRBV29-1 to TRBJ1-2; TCRdb gives TRBD1 as the D gene, but with no DNA this cannot be confirmed. The CDR3 runs to 13 residues. CDR1 SQVTM and CDR2 ANQGSEA come from the germline V gene. This CDR3 reads CSVQPGQGYGYTF.

This chain links TRBV9 with TRBJ2-1. The CDR3 totals 15 residues. Germline CDR1 reads SGDLS; CDR2 reads YYNGEE. This CDR3 is CASSVGGDSYNEQFF.

The rearrangement uses TRBV11-2 and TRBJ2-5; TCRdb selects TRBD1, and the lack of DNA leaves this call unchecked. This CDR3 is 14 amino acids long. Looked up from germline, CDR1 is SGHAT and CDR2 is FQNNGV. The CDR3 here is CASSPTQGQETQYF. Using reference TRBV11-2 and TRBJ2-5 for the parts outside the CDR3, the full variable domain is EAGVAQSPRYKIIEKRQSVAFWCNPISGHATLYWYQQILGQGPKLLIQFQNNGVVDDSQLPKDRFSAERLKGVDSTLKIQPAKLEDSAVYLCASSPTQGQETQYFGPGTRLLVL.

The chain is built from TRBV5-1 and TRBJ2-7; with no DNA, the TCRdb D assignment of TRBD1 cannot be verified. CDR1 SGHRS and CDR2 YFSETQ come from the germline V gene. This CDR3 has 18 residues. The CDR3 sequence is CASSFWTPGENRFYEQYF. The full variable domain, in which reference TRBV5-1 and TRBJ2-7 provide the parts outside the CDR3, is KAGVTQTPRYLIKTRGQQVTLSCSPISGHRSVSWYQQTPGQGLQFLFEYFSETQRNKGNFPGRFSGRQFSNSRSEMNVSTLELGDSALYLCASSFWTPGENRFYEQYFGPGTRLTVT.

The chain employs TRBV15 and TRBJ2-1; TCRdb's assignment of TRBD2 cannot be checked, as there is no DNA. Germline V gene data show CDR1 as LNHNV and CDR2 as YYDKDF (reference sequence). This CDR3 contains 17 residues. CDR3 region: CATSRIYGTSGGTGQFF.

The gene calls are TRBV5-1 and TRBJ2-2; checking the TCRdb D call of TRBD2 is not possible without DNA. CDR3 length: 16 amino acids. CDR1 is SGHRS and CDR2 is YFSETQ in the germline V gene. CDR3 loop: CASSTSGAPRTGELFF.

The rearrangement links TRBV10-3 to TRBJ1-6; TCRdb proposes TRBD1, but this gene call is untestable without DNA. From germline, CDR1 is ENHRY and CDR2 SYGVKD. This CDR3 has 19 amino acids. CDR3 in amino acids: CAISATGQVMSSYNSPLHF.

The J gene is TRBJ1-5, the V gene TRBV18; checking the TCRdb D call of TRBD1 is not possible without DNA. The V gene's germline CDR1 is KGHSH and CDR2 LQKENI. This CDR3 has 16 residues. The CDR3 region is CASSLPGGANNQPQHF. The full variable domain, in which reference TRBV18 and TRBJ1-5 provide the parts outside the CDR3, is NAGVMQNPRHLVRRRGQEARLRCSPMKGHSHVYWYRQLPEEGLKFMVYLQKENIIDESGMPKERFSAEFPKEGPSILRIQQVVRGDSAAYFCASSLPGGANNQPQHFGDGTRLSIL.

The chain carries TRBV6-5 and TRBJ2-3; TCRdb designates TRBD2, a call that cannot be tested without DNA. CDR3 length: 16 amino acids. Per germline, CDR1 MNHEY and CDR2 SVGAGI. This chain's CDR3 is CASSYHDRALADTQYF.

V is TRBV28 and J is TRBJ1-2; TCRdb returns TRBD1, unconfirmable since there is no DNA. Germline V gene data show CDR1 as MDHEN and CDR2 as SYDVKM. This CDR3 is built from 17 residues. The CDR3 region is CASSSPTTGLNNYGYTF.

V is TRBV6-2 or TRBV6-3 and J is TRBJ2-1. CDR3 length equals 14 residues. The germline V gene has CDR1 MNHEY and CDR2 SVGEGT. CDR3 sequence: CASRRPSAYNEQFF.

The rearrangement uses TRBV12-3 or TRBV12-4 and TRBJ2-5; no DNA is available, so the TRBD2 call from TCRdb remains unchecked. The CDR3 has 16 residues. The CDR3 here is CASSDSFGTIQETQYF.

This CDR3 reads CASSLLWGSYGYTF. The rearrangement joins TRBV27 to TRBJ1-2. The length of the CDR3 is 14 residues. Germline loops: CDR1 MNHEY, CDR2 SMNVEV (reference sequence).

This chain joins TRBV20-1 and TRBJ1-4. The length of the CDR3 is 16 residues. The germline CDR1 and CDR2 sequences are DFQATT and SNEGSKA (reference sequence). CDR3 protein: CSARAGEPSTNEKLFF.

This rearrangement joins TRBV12-3 or TRBV12-4 to TRBJ2-1. The CDR3 length is 15 residues. This CDR3 reads CASSLRWSSYNEQFF.

The chain joins TRBV6-5 to TRBJ2-2. Germline assignment: CDR1 MNHEY and CDR2 SVGAGI. The CDR3 has 15 amino acids. The CDR3: CASSWIGPNTGELFF.

The chain has TRBV19 and TRBJ2-3; TCRdb lists TRBD1, though no DNA is available to test this call. Germline V gene lookup returns CDR1 LNHDA and CDR2 SQIVND (reference sequence). The CDR3 consists of 15 residues. CDR3 loop: CASSIWAGSTDTQYF.

This chain connects TRBV5-1 to TRBJ2-7; TCRdb proposes TRBD1, but this gene call is untestable without DNA. Germline CDR1 and CDR2: SGHRS and YFSETQ. This CDR3 region has 15 residues. CDR3 sequence: CASSLVVTGDYEQYF. The full variable domain, its missing parts supplied by reference TRBV5-1 and TRBJ2-7, is KAGVTQTPRYLIKTRGQQVTLSCSPISGHRSVSWYQQTPGQGLQFLFEYFSETQRNKGNFPGRFSGRQFSNSRSEMNVSTLELGDSALYLCASSLVVTGDYEQYFGPGTRLTVT.

The chain couples TRBV20-1 to TRBJ2-3; the TCRdb call, TRBD1, lacks DNA for checking. The CDR3 covers 16 residues. The V gene's germline CDR1 is DFQATT and CDR2 SNEGSKA (reference sequence). This chain's CDR3 is CSARGQAREITDTQYF.